Listed here are 5 T cell receptor beta chains from one sample, sequenced in a study of T cell changes during pregnancy in multiple sclerosis. Sequencing was performed with immunoSEQ multiplex PCR; in TCRdb, only in-frame clones are kept and a portion is missing. The table lists under 95,000 clones, around nine tenths of them singletons. Sequenced here: CD4+ T cells from peripheral blood mononuclear cells, sampled before pregnancy. These receptors all stem from a female donor with multiple sclerosis, enrolled in a pregnancy study.

Regarding this clone: Other DNA sequences in this sample translate to the same CDR3. In DNA form, the CDR3 reads TGTGCCAGCTCACCACCGGGGGGTGGCGAGCAGTACTTC. This codes for CASSPPGGGEQYF. The rearrangement links TRBV18 to TRBJ2-7; possible D gene TRBD2, 6 bases. This CDR3 has 13 residues. V was cut by 0 bases and J by 6 bases, with 9 bases left in between. In germline, CDR1 is KGHSH, CDR2 LQKENI. The variable domain in full, with the rest retrieved from reference TRBV18 and TRBJ2-7, is NAGVMQNPRHLVRRRGQEARLRCSPMKGHSHVYWYRQLPEEGLKFMVYLQKENIIDESGMPKERFSAEFPKEGPSILRIQQVVRGDSAAYFCASSPPGGGEQYFGPGTRLTVT.

V gene TRBV19 combines with J gene TRBJ2-5; D gene ambiguous. The CDR3 has 13 residues. With 2 bases removed from V and 4 bases from J, the gap between germline ends came to 8 bases. Germline V gene lookup returns CDR1 LNHDA and CDR2 SQIVND (reference sequence). The CDR3 spells CASSIQSRETQYF. Here the CDR3 DNA reads TGTGCCAGTAGTATACAGTCAAGAGAGACCCAGTACTTC.

The J gene is TRBJ1-2, the V gene TRBV6-5, with 7 bases identical to TRBD1. The CDR3 runs 16 residues. Looked up from germline, CDR1 is MNHEY and CDR2 is SVGAGI. V trimming: 4 bases; J trimming: 4 bases; junction bases outside the gene matches: 12. The CDR3 nucleotides read TGTGCCAGCAGTTCGATACTAAGGACAGGAACCTATGGCTACACCTTC. Protein: CASSSILRTGTYGYTF.

The chain couples TRBV14 to TRBJ2-5; 9 bases map to TRBD1. V was clipped by 4 bases and J by 5 bases; unmatched bases: 2. CDR1 and CDR2 (germline): SGHDN, FVKESK. The CDR3 is 13 amino acids. CDR3 bases: TGTGCCAGCAGCCGACAGGGGGGGGAGACCCAGTACTTC. Its translation is CASSRQGGETQYF.

The V and J genes are TRBV5-1 and TRBJ2-5; TRBD2 aligns across 7 bases. The CDR3 spans 13 residues. J was trimmed by 5 bases and V by 4 bases; bases with no gene match: 5. Germline V gene lookup returns CDR1 SGHRS and CDR2 YFSETQ. The CDR3 DNA follows: TGCGCCAGCAGCCGGACGGGGGGTGAGACCCAGTACTTC. It is translated as CASSRTGGETQYF.